This TCR beta chain was documented in a study of CD8+CD57+ T cells in acquired aplastic anemia. Patients who underwent sequencing had shown CD8+CD57+ cell expansion by flow cytometry. Investigators profiled TCR beta VDJ and CDR3 from genomic DNA template. Each CDR3 protein is one row after TCRdb ran MiXCR on the reads. Found here are about 180,000 distinct CDR3 sequences, 47% of them singletons; the top ten hold more than 0.95%. The germline gives CDR1 DFQATT, CDR2 SNEGSKA (reference sequence). CDR3 length: 11 amino acids. J was trimmed by 12 bases and V by 6 bases; bases with no gene match: 8. This chain connects TRBV20-1 to TRBJ2-1; 7 bases match TRBD1. Sequencing was carried out using sorted CD4+, CD8+, or CD8+CD57+ T cells (not recorded which) from PBMCs. This TCR was recovered from a human donor with aplastic anemia. CDR3 loop: CSARDSHRQFF. The CDR3 nucleotides are TGCAGTGCCCGGGACAGCCATCGGCAGTTCTTC.